Below, 2 T cell receptor beta chains from the same sample are listed, as sequenced in a study of Ad26.COV2.S vaccination and SARS-CoV-2 variants. The sample's treatment: roughly 19 received Ad26.COV2.S at low or high dose, single or two shots; roughly 5 received placebo; per-sample allocation not given. Collection of the samples took place on day 63 after the first injection of vaccine or placebo. Assay: immunoSEQ multiplex PCR; the TCRdb copy retains only in-frame clones and omits some. The sample consists of some 300,000 clones, 70% to 90% of them appearing once. Sequenced here: peripheral blood, sampled in a trial of Ad26.COV2.S vaccine versus placebo. These receptors were taken from a person aged 18-60 years who received the Ad26.COV2.S COVID-19 vaccine or a placebo.

In this sample, this clone turned up once. The genes are TRBV5-6 and TRBJ1-2; perhaps TRBD1 as D (5 bases). V lost 4 bases and J 7 bases, leaving 14 bases between the germline ends. Germline V gene lookup returns CDR1 SGHDT and CDR2 YYEEEE. The CDR3 has 13 residues. This chain's CDR3 is CASSAGGSSGYTF. DNA for the CDR3: TGTGCCAGCAGCGCCGGGGGGTCGTCTGGCTACACCTTC.

V and J are TRBV5-1 and TRBJ2-3, with D perhaps TRBD2 (5 bases). The germline gives CDR1 SGHRS, CDR2 YFSETQ. This CDR3 has 13 amino acids. The V gene lost 4 bases and the J gene lost 6 bases, with 12 bases spanning the gap. CDR3 in DNA: TGCGCCAGCAGCCGGGATATCGAGGATACGCAGTATTTT. It codes for CASSRDIEDTQYF. The variable domain in full, with the rest retrieved from reference TRBV5-1 and TRBJ2-3, is KAGVTQTPRYLIKTRGQQVTLSCSPISGHRSVSWYQQTPGQGLQFLFEYFSETQRNKGNFPGRFSGRQFSNSRSEMNVSTLELGDSALYLCASSRDIEDTQYFGPGTRLTVL.